This T cell receptor (beta chain) emerged from a study of blood T cell repertoires in COVID-19. Looking at the study overall: Researchers got acute and convalescent COVID-19 samples from the United States, Italy and Spain. PBMCs, B-cell-depleted T cells, or T cells were the source of the cDNA or gDNA that made up the material.

How the authors handled the data: Amplified reference gene primers provided the basis for estimating nucleated cell counts. The assay was immunoSEQ multiplex PCR, and TCRdb's table has in-frame clones only and misses some. V, J and clone size were drawn from that table, and D and trimming were deduced from the DNA. The table has more than 300,000 clones, 88% seen once. This CDR3 has 14 residues. Germline values: CDR1 SEHNR, CDR2 FQNEAQ (reference sequence). V was shortened by 5 bases and J by 4 bases, with 14 bases between the two germline ends. The receptor was isolated from a woman in her seventies with COVID-19, enrolled during active disease. The sample taken for sequencing was peripheral blood. The chain has TRBV7-9 and TRBJ1-1; unclear D gene. DNA for the CDR3: TGTGCCAGCAGCCAAGATCAAGGGAGCACTGAAGCTTTCTTT. It is translated as CASSQDQGSTEAFF.